Presented here are 10 T cell receptor beta chains from one specimen sequenced in a study of shared clonotypes between healthy human individuals. Clones were read by immunoSEQ multiplex PCR, and TCRdb kept only the in-frame ones, dropping some. The sample contains approximately 2.5 million clones, roughly 93% of which appear only once. The sequencing sample was made of naive CD4+ T cells from PBMCs. As to subset: CD45RA+ positively selected. These receptors came from a man between 18 and 35 years old in good health. Some clones in this sample may be carry-over from other donors' samples.

This sequence joins TRBV18 and TRBJ2-5; TRBD1 aligns across 11 bases. The CDR3 is made up of 14 amino acids. Trimming took 6 bases from V and 5 from J; bases not matched to a gene: 5. Germline loops: CDR1 KGHSH, CDR2 LQKENI. CDR3 loop: CASSGQGARETQYF. The CDR3, as DNA: TGTGCCAGCTCCGGACAGGGGGCGAGGGAGACCCAGTACTTC.

The J gene is TRBJ2-7, the V gene TRBV9; 12 bases map to TRBD2. J was trimmed by 7 bases and V by 6 bases; bases with no gene match: 8. Germline assignment: CDR1 SGDLS and CDR2 YYNGEE. This CDR3 region has 14 residues. CDR3 loop: CASNLAGGPGEQYF. CDR3 DNA sequence: TGTGCCAGCAACCTAGCGGGAGGGCCTGGTGAGCAGTACTTC.

The rearrangement links TRBV19 to TRBJ2-7; maybe TRBD2 (5 bases). The CDR3 length is 11 residues. Germline CDR1 LNHDA, CDR2 SQIVND (reference sequence). Trimming stripped 6 bases from V and 6 bases from J, with 9 bases between. This CDR3 is CASRHAGEQYF. CDR3 sequence (DNA): TGTGCCAGTAGGCACGCGGGCGAGCAGTACTTC.

The CDR3 here is CASRPKQGRITEAFF. CDR3 coding DNA: TGTGCCAGCAGACCCAAACAGGGTCGTATCACTGAAGCTTTCTTT. V gene TRBV6-6 combines with J gene TRBJ1-1; the D gene is possibly TRBD1 (6 bases). There are 15 residues in the CDR3. V lost 6 bases, J lost 4 bases, and 18 bases lay in between. The germline CDR1 and CDR2 sequences are MNHNY and SVGAGI (reference sequence).

The genes are TRBV12-5 and TRBJ2-2, with D hard to call. V lost 6 bases to trimming and J lost 4 bases, with 15 bases between them. Germline V CDR1 and CDR2: LGHNT, FRNRAP. The CDR3 is 15 residues long. The CDR3 region has the DNA TGTGCTAGTGGCTTAACTACAGATGGCACCGGGGAGCTGTTTTTT. It yields the protein CASGLTTDGTGELFF.

The chain joins TRBV5-1 to TRBJ2-3; perhaps D is TRBD1 or TRBD2 (5 bases each). The germline CDR1 and CDR2 sequences are SGHRS and YFSETQ. Trimming removed 0 bases at V and 6 bases at J, with 23 bases between. CDR3 size: 18 residues. The CDR3 protein is CASSLGGATHFLGDTQYF. CDR3 bases: TGCGCCAGCAGCTTGGGAGGGGCGACTCATTTCCTTGGGGATACGCAGTATTTT.

V and J are TRBV5-8 and TRBJ2-3; TRBD1 matches at 7 bases. Germline V CDR1 and CDR2: SGHTS, YDEGEE. Trimming removed 4 bases from V and 2 bases from J; junction bases left unmatched: 13. The CDR3 has 17 residues. Here the CDR3 reads CASSHPKRGGITDTQYF. In nucleotides, the CDR3 is TGTGCCAGCAGCCATCCCAAGCGAGGGGGCATCACAGATACGCAGTATTTT.

This clone was observed once. The rearrangement links TRBV6-1 to TRBJ1-3; D is uncertain. The CDR3 has 14 amino acids. Germline V gives CDR1 MNHNS, CDR2 SASEGT. Trimming cost V 2 bases and J 6 bases, with 11 bases left between them. CDR3 amino acids: CASSESHLLNTIYF. DNA for the CDR3: TGTGCCAGCAGTGAAAGTCACCTGTTAAACACCATATATTTT.

This clone was counted once. The J gene is TRBJ2-7, the V gene TRBV15; D is unresolved. V lost 3 bases and J 2 bases, leaving 14 bases between the germline ends. Per the germline V gene, CDR1 is LNHNV and CDR2 is YYDKDF (reference sequence). CDR3 length: 15 residues. Written as DNA, the CDR3 is TGTGCCACCAGCAGTGAGGTTGCTCCGACCTACGAGCAGTACTTC. Translated: CATSSEVAPTYEQYF.

The chain uses TRBV7-6 and TRBJ2-3; D is possibly TRBD1 or TRBD2 (5 bases each). The V end lost 5 bases, the J end lost 4 bases, and 19 bases lay between the germline ends. This CDR3 has 16 residues. The germline V gene encodes CDR1 SGHVS and CDR2 FNYEAQ. This CDR3 reads CASSLSPGPWSDTQYF. CDR3 in DNA: TGTGCCAGCAGCCTCTCTCCGGGACCCTGGTCAGATACGCAGTATTTT.